These 9 T cell receptor beta chains came from one sample sequenced in a study of OX40 agonist ivuxolimab in advanced cancers. The table came from immunoSEQ multiplex PCR; TCRdb's copy has only in-frame clones and leaves some out. The sample records about 17,000 clones, roughly 78% being singletons. The source material was CD4+ or CD8+ T cells sorted from blood, sampled in a trial of the OX40 agonist ivuxolimab. The receptor set was obtained from an adult with an advanced solid tumor such as melanoma, head and neck, liver or kidney cancer.

The chain is built from TRBV9 and TRBJ2-6; no reliable D call. The germline V gene has CDR1 SGDLS and CDR2 YYNGEE. The CDR3 runs to 15 residues. Trimming pared 0 bases from V and 1 base from J, leaving 5 bases between. The CDR3 coding sequence is TGTGCCAGCAGCGTAGCTGGTTCTGGGGCCAACGTCCTGACTTTC. This gives the protein CASSVAGSGANVLTF.

The gene calls are TRBV7-9 and TRBJ1-2; 8 bases are shared with TRBD1. This CDR3 comprises 15 residues. V shed 5 bases and J 3 bases; nucleotides not matched to a gene: 8. Looked up from germline, CDR1 is SEHNR and CDR2 is FQNEAQ (reference sequence). CDR3 residues: CASSAYRGGYYGYTF. The CDR3 DNA follows: TGTGCCAGCAGCGCGTACAGGGGGGGTTACTATGGCTACACCTTC.

The chain links TRBV28 to TRBJ2-2; D is possibly TRBD1 or TRBD2 (7 bases each). V shed 7 bases and J shed 3 bases, with 18 bases lying between them. From germline, CDR1 is MDHEN and CDR2 SYDVKM. The CDR3 sequence is 16 residues long. The CDR3 DNA is TGTGCCAGCACCCTCTGGGGAGGGGGCGACACCGGGGAGCTGTTTTTT. It translates to CASTLWGGGDTGELFF.

This clone ranks as medium-sized. This chain connects TRBV19 to TRBJ2-2; TRBD1 matches at 8 bases. The CDR3 has 14 amino acids. Germline V lookup: CDR1 LNHDA, CDR2 SQIVND (reference sequence). J lost 6 bases, V lost 4 bases, and 4 bases had no gene match. The DNA for the CDR3 is TGTGCCAGTAGTAGGACAGGGACTGCCGGGGAGCTGTTTTTT. It codes for CASSRTGTAGELFF.

The chain has TRBV2 and TRBJ1-2; TRBD1 is a possible D gene (6 bases). The ends were cut back, 6 bases at V and 0 bases at J, with 17 bases in the middle. Germline loops: CDR1 SNHLY, CDR2 FYNNEI. The CDR3 consists of 16 residues. CDR3 coding DNA: TGTGCCAGCAGGCAAAGGGGGTGGGGTACTAACTATGGCTACACCTTC. Translated: CASRQRGWGTNYGYTF.

The rearrangement uses TRBV14 and TRBJ1-1, with D possibly being TRBD1 (6 bases). CDR1 and CDR2 (germline): SGHDN, FVKESK. Trimming removed 4 bases at V and 4 bases at J, with 10 bases between. CDR3 length equals 13 residues. As DNA, the CDR3 is TGTGCCAGCAGCCGGGGGCTGAGCACTGAAGCTTTCTTT. Amino acids: CASSRGLSTEAFF.

This rearrangement joins TRBV7-9 to TRBJ1-1; perhaps TRBD1 as D (6 bases). The CDR3 has 15 amino acids. CDR1 SEHNR and CDR2 FQNEAQ come from the germline V gene (reference sequence). Trimming stripped 5 bases from V and 5 bases from J, with 18 bases between. CDR3 sequence: CASSAPIMRGTEAFF. The CDR3 DNA reads TGTGCCAGCAGCGCACCTATTATGAGGGGGACTGAAGCTTTCTTT.

This chain uses TRBV25-1 with TRBJ2-7; 12 bases line up with TRBD2. Germline CDR1 MGHDK, CDR2 SYGVNS. The V gene end was trimmed by 2 bases and the J gene end by 4 bases; junction bases not matched to a gene: 0. CDR3 size: 14 residues. The CDR3 DNA reads TGTGCCAGCAGTGAAGGACTAGCGGGGTACGAGCAGTACTTC. Protein sequence: CASSEGLAGYEQYF.

This clone appeared a few times. This rearrangement joins TRBV9 to TRBJ1-6; 9 positions match TRBD1. The V gene's germline CDR1 is SGDLS and CDR2 YYNGEE. CDR3 length: 14 amino acids. With 2 bases clipped from V and 7 bases from J, the junction kept 1 base outside the gene matches. The CDR3 is CASSVDRGNSPLHF. The CDR3 DNA follows: TGTGCCAGCAGCGTGGACAGGGGAAATTCACCCCTCCACTTT.